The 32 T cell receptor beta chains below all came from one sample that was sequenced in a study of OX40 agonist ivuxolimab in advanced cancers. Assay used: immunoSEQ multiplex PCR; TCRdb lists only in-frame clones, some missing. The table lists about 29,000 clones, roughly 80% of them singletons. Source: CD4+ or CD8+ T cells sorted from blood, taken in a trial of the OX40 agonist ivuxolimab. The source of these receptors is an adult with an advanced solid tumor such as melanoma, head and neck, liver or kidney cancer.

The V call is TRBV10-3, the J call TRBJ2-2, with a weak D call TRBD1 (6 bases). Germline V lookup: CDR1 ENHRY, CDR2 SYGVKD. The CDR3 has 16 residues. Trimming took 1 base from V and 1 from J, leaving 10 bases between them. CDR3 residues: CAISEFPGQNTGELFF. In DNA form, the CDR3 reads TGTGCCATCAGTGAGTTTCCGGGACAGAACACCGGGGAGCTGTTTTTT.

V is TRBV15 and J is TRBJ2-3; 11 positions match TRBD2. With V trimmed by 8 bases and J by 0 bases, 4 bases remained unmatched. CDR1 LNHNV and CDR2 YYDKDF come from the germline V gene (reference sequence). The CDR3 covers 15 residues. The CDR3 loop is CATGPSGGSTDTQYF. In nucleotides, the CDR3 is TGTGCCACCGGACCTAGCGGGGGGAGCACAGATACGCAGTATTTT.

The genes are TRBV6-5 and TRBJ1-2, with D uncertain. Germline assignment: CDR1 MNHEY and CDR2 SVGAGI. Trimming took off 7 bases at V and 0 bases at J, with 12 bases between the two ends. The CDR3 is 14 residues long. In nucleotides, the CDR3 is TGTGCCAGCACCTACCACCCATCTAACTATGGCTACACCTTC. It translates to CASTYHPSNYGYTF.

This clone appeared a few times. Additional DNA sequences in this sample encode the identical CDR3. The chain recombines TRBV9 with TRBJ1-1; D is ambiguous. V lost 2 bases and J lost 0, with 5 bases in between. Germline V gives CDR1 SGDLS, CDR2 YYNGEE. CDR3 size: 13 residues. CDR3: CASSVEVNTEAFF. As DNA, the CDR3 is TGTGCCAGCAGCGTCGAGGTGAACACTGAAGCTTTCTTT.

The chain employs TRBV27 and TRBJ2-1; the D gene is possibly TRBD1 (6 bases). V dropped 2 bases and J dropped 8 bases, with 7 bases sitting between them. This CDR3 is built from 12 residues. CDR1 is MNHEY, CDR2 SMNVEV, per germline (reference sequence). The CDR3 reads CASSLGGHEQFF. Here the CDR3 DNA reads TGTGCCAGCAGTTTAGGGGGCCATGAGCAGTTCTTC.

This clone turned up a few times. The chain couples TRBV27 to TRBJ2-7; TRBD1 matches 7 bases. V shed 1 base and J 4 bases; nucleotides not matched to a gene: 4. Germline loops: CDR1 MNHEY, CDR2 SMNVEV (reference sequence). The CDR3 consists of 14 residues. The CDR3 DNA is TGTGCCAGCAGTTTATATAAGGGGGCGTACGAGCAGTACTTC. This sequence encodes CASSLYKGAYEQYF.

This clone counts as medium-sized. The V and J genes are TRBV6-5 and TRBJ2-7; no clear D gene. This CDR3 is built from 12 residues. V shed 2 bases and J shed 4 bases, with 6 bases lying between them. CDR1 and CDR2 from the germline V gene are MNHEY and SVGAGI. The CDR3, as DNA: TGTGCCAGCAGTTACACGGGTTACGAGCAGTACTTC. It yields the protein CASSYTGYEQYF.

In nucleotides, the CDR3 is TGCGCCAGCAGCTTAGACGAGACCCAGTACTTC. Residues: CASSLDETQYF. The chain couples TRBV5-1 to TRBJ2-5; the D is unclear. The CDR3 spans 11 residues. Germline loops: CDR1 SGHRS, CDR2 YFSETQ. V was pared by 2 bases and J by 5 bases, with 4 bases between.

DNA for the CDR3: TGTGCCAGCAGCAACAACCCGGGACTAGCGGGAGCATTCTACGAGCAGTACTTC. Encoded protein: CASSNNPGLAGAFYEQYF. The V gene is TRBV9, the J gene TRBJ2-7; the match to TRBD2 covers 14 bases. The germline CDR1 and CDR2 sequences are SGDLS and YYNGEE. J lost 3 bases, V lost 4 bases, and 12 bases had no gene match. This CDR3 has 18 residues. The whole variable domain, filled in from reference TRBV9 and TRBJ2-7, reads DSGVTQTPKHLITATGQRVTLRCSPRSGDLSVYWYQQSLDQGLQFLIQYYNGEERAKGNILERFSAQQFPDLHSELNLSSLELGDSALYFCASSNNPGLAGAFYEQYFGPGTRLTVT.

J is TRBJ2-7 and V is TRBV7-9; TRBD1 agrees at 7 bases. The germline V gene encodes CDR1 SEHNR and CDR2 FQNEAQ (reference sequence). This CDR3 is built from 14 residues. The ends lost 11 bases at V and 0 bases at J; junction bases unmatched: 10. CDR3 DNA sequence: TGTGCCGCCGGAACGACAGGGAACTCCTACGAGCAGTACTTC. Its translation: CAAGTTGNSYEQYF.

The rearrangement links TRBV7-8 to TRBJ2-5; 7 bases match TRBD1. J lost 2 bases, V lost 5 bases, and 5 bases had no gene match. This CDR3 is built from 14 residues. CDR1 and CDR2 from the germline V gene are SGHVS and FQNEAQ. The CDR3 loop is CASSPGTAQETQYF. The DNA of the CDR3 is TGTGCCAGCAGCCCCGGGACAGCACAAGAGACCCAGTACTTC.

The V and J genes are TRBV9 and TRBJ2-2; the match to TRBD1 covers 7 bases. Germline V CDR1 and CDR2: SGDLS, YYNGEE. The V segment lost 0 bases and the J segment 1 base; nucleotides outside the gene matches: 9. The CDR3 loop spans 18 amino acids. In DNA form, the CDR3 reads TGTGCCAGCAGCGTAGCTAGGAAGGGACAGATGAACACCGGGGAGCTGTTTTTT. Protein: CASSVARKGQMNTGELFF.

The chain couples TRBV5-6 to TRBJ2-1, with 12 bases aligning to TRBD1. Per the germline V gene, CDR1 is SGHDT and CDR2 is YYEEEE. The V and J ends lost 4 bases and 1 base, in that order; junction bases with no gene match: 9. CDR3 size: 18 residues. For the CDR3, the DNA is TGTGCCAGCAGCGCTGGGACAGGGGGCTTTTTTTCCTACAATGAGCAGTTCTTC. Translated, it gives CASSAGTGGFFSYNEQFF.

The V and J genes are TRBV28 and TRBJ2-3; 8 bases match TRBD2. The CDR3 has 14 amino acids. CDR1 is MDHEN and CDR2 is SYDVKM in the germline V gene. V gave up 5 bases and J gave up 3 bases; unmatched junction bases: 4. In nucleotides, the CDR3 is TGTGCCAGCAGTCCACTAGCGGTGACAGATACGCAGTATTTT. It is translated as CASSPLAVTDTQYF.

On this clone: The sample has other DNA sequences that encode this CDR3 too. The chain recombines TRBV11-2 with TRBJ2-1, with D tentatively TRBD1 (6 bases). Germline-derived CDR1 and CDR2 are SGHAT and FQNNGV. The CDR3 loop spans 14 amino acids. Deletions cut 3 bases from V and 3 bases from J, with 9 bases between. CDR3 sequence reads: CASSFRGNYNEQFF. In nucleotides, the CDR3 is TGTGCCAGCAGCTTCAGGGGAAACTACAATGAGCAGTTCTTC.

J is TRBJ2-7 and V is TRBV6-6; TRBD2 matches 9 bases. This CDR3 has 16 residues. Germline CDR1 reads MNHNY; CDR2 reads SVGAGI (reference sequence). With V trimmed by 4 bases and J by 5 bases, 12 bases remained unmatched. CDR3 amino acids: CASSSPLAGDGDEQYF. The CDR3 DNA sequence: TGTGCCAGCAGTTCCCCCTTAGCGGGAGATGGAGACGAGCAGTACTTC.

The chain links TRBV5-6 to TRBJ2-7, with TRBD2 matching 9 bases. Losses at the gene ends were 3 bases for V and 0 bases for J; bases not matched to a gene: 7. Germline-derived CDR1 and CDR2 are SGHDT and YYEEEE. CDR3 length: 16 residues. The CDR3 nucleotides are TGTGCCAGCAGCTACGCGACTAGCGGTTACTCCTACGAGCAGTACTTC. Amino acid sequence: CASSYATSGYSYEQYF.

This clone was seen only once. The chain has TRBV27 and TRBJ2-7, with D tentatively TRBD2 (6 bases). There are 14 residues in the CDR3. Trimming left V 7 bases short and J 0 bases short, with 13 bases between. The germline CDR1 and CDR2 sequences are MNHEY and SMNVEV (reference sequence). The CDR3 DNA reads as TGTGCCAGCAAGATGGGGACTTACTCCTACGAGCAGTACTTC. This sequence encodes CASKMGTYSYEQYF.

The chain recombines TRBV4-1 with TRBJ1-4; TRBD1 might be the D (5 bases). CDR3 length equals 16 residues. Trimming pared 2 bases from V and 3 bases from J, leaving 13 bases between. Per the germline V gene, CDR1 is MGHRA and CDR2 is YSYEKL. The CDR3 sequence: CASSQPHGAANEKLFF. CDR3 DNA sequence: TGCGCCAGCAGCCAACCGCACGGGGCTGCTAATGAAAAACTGTTTTTT.

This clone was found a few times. The CDR3 DNA sequence: TGTGCCTGGGTAGCGGGGGGGACCTACAATGAGCAGTTCTTC. Residues: CAWVAGGTYNEQFF. The chain employs TRBV30 and TRBJ2-1, with 11 bases fitting TRBD2. The CDR3 is made up of 14 amino acids. The J segment lost 2 bases and the V segment lost 5 bases, leaving 2 bases of the junction unmatched. Germline assignment: CDR1 GTSNPN and CDR2 SVGIG (reference sequence).

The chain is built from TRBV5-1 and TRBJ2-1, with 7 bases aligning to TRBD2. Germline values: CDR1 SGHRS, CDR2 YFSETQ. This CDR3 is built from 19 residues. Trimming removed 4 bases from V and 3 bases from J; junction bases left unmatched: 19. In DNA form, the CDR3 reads TGCGCCAGCAGCGCGGGGGTGCTGGGCACCGGGACGGGCTACAATGAGCAGTTCTTC. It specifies CASSAGVLGTGTGYNEQFF.

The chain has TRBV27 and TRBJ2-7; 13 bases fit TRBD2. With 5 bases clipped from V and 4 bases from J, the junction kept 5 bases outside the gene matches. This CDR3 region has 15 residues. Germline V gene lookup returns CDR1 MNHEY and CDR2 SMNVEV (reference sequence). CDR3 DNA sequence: TGTGCCAGCAGTCTCGGGACTAGCGGGAAATACGAGCAGTACTTC. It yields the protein CASSLGTSGKYEQYF.

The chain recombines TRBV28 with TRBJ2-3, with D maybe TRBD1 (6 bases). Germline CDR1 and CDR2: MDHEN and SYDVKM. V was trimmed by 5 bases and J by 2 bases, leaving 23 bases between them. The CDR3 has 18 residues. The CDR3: CASSNRLGTPPYTDTQYF. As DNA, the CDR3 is TGTGCCAGCAGTAATCGACTCGGGACACCCCCCTACACAGATACGCAGTATTTT.

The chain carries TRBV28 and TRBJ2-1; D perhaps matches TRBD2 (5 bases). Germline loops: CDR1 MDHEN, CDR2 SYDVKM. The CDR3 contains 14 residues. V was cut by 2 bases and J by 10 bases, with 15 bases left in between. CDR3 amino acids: CASSLGSDYQEQFF. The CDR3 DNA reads TGTGCCAGCAGTTTAGGTTCCGACTACCAAGAGCAGTTCTTC.

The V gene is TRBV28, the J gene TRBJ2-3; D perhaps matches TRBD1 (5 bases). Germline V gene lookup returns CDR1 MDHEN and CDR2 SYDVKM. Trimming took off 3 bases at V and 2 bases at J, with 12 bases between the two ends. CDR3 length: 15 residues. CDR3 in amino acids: CASSFRQGYTDTQYF. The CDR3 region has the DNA TGTGCCAGCAGTTTTCGGCAGGGATACACAGATACGCAGTATTTT.

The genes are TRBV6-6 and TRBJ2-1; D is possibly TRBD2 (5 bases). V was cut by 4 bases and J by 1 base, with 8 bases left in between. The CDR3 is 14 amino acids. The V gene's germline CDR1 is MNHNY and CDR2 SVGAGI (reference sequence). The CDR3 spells CASSSSPSYNEQFF. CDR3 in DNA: TGTGCCAGCAGTTCTAGCCCATCCTACAATGAGCAGTTCTTC.

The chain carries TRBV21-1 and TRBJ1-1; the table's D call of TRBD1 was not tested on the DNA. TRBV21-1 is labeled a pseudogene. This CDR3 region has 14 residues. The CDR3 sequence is CASDPTGMNTEAFF. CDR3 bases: TGTGCCAGCGACCCGACAGGGATGAACACTGAAGCTTTCTTT.

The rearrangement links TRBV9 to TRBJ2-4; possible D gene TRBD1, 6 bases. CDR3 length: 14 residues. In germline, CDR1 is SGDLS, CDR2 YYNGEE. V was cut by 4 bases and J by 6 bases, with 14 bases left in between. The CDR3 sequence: CASSQWDIPNIQYF. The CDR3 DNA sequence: TGTGCCAGCAGCCAATGGGACATACCAAACATTCAGTACTTC. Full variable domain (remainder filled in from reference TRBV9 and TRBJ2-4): DSGVTQTPKHLITATGQRVTLRCSPRSGDLSVYWYQQSLDQGLQFLIQYYNGEERAKGNILERFSAQQFPDLHSELNLSSLELGDSALYFCASSQWDIPNIQYFGAGTRLSVL.

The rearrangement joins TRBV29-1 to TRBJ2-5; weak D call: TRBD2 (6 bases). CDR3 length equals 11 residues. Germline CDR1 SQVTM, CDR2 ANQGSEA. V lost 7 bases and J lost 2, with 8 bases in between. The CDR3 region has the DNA TGCAGCGCGGGACTTCAAGAGACCCAGTACTTC. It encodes CSAGLQETQYF.

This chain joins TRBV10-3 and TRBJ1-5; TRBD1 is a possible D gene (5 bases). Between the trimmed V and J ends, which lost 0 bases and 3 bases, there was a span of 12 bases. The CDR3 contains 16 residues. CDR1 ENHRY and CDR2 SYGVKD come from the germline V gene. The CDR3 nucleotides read TGTGCCATCAGTGAGTCAGTGCAGGGCCCCAATCAGCCCCAGCATTTT. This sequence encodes CAISESVQGPNQPQHF.

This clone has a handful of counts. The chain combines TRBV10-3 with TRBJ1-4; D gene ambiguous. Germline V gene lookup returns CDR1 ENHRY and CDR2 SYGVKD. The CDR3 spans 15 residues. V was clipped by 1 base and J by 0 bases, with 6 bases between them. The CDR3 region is CAISELRTTNEKLFF. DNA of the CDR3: TGTGCCATCAGTGAGTTAAGAACAACTAATGAAAAACTGTTTTTT.

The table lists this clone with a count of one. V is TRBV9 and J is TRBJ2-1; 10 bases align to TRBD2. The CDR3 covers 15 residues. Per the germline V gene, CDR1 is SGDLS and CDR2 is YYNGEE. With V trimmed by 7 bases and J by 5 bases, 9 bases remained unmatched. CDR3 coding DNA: TGTGCCAGCTCAACCCGGACTAGCGGCAACAATGAGCAGTTCTTC. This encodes CASSTRTSGNNEQFF. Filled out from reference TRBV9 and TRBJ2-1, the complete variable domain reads DSGVTQTPKHLITATGQRVTLRCSPRSGDLSVYWYQQSLDQGLQFLIQYYNGEERAKGNILERFSAQQFPDLHSELNLSSLELGDSALYFCASSTRTSGNNEQFFGPGTRLTVL.